These 17 T cell receptor beta chains originate from one sample sequenced in a study of blood T cell repertoires in COVID-19 (dated by TCRdb to 2018 to 2020). Receptors were amplified or captured by the immunoSEQ multiplex PCR assay. Here the immuneACCESS table is served through TCRdb, limited to in-frame sequences with V and J called. Missing clones are a known gap in these copies; in checked studies unresolved V genes cover under half, and the rest lacks a known reason. This sample comprises 100,000 or so clones, about 89% of them detected only once. Roughly 0.97% of the sample lies in the top ten. The source material was peripheral blood. These receptors were obtained from a man aged 55-75 years with acute or convalescent COVID-19.

The rearrangement uses TRBV7-9 and TRBJ2-1; a weak D match, TRBD2 (6 bases). With 3 bases removed from V and 6 bases from J, the gap between germline ends came to 18 bases. CDR3 size: 16 residues. Germline V gene lookup returns CDR1 SEHNR and CDR2 FQNEAQ (reference sequence). The CDR3 nucleotides are TGTGCCAGCAGCTTCGAGGGAGGTCTACTAAGCAATGAGCAGTTCTTC. As protein: CASSFEGGLLSNEQFF.

The table lists this clone with a count of one. In DNA form, the CDR3 reads TGTGCCAGCAGTTTATCGTGGACAGGGTCTGCCAAAAACATTCAGTACTTC. This sequence encodes CASSLSWTGSAKNIQYF. The chain uses TRBV27 and TRBJ2-4; 8 bases match TRBD1. In germline, CDR1 is MNHEY, CDR2 SMNVEV (reference sequence). Losses at the gene ends were 0 bases for V and 1 base for J; bases not matched to a gene: 5. This CDR3 region has 17 residues.

The chain recombines TRBV2 with TRBJ2-7; no firm D call. The CDR3 length is 14 residues. The germline V gene encodes CDR1 SNHLY and CDR2 FYNNEI. Trimming took off 0 bases at V and 2 bases at J, with 8 bases between the two ends. CDR3 in DNA: TGTGCCAGCAGTGAAGCACTTCCTCCCTACGAGCAGTACGTC. It specifies CASSEALPPYEQYV.

J is TRBJ2-1 and V is TRBV19; weak D call: TRBD1 (6 bases). Germline V CDR1 and CDR2: LNHDA, SQIVND (reference sequence). The CDR3 has 16 amino acids. Trimming took off 5 bases at V and 4 bases at J, with 18 bases between the two ends. For the CDR3, the DNA is TGTGCCAGTAGTTCGGACAGCCCTAGGGTTTACAATGAGCAGTTCTTC. Residues: CASSSDSPRVYNEQFF.

Relative to its sample, this clone is medium-sized. The V gene is TRBV3-1 (or the pseudogene TRBV3-2), the J gene TRBJ2-3, with D perhaps TRBD2 (6 bases). Per germline, CDR1 LGHDT and CDR2 YNNKEL (reference sequence). CDR3 length equals 12 residues. V lost 4 bases, J lost 11 bases, and 13 bases lay in between. The CDR3 DNA reads as TGTGCCAGCAGCCCCGGGACTCAGGGGCAGTATTTT. Residues: CASSPGTQGQYF.

The rearrangement joins TRBV28 to TRBJ1-1; D is undetermined. Trimming cost V 4 bases and J 1 base, with 4 bases left between them. The CDR3 has 12 amino acids. Germline V CDR1 and CDR2: MDHEN, SYDVKM. CDR3 protein: CASSSGNTEAFF. CDR3 DNA sequence: TGTGCCAGCAGTTCAGGGAACACTGAAGCTTTCTTT.

The genes are TRBV19 and TRBJ1-1; D is possibly TRBD1 (5 bases). V lost 4 bases to trimming and J lost 3 bases, with 9 bases between them. Germline loops: CDR1 LNHDA, CDR2 SQIVND (reference sequence). This CDR3 is built from 13 residues. In DNA form, the CDR3 reads TGTGCCAGTAGTACAGGGCCGGACACTGAAGCTTTCTTT. Encoded protein: CASSTGPDTEAFF.

V usage is TRBV5-8 and J usage is TRBJ1-4, with 7 bases fitting TRBD1. Germline CDR1 SGHTS, CDR2 YDEGEE. The CDR3 totals 15 residues. Trimming took 5 bases from V and 11 from J; bases not matched to a gene: 15. As DNA, the CDR3 is TGTGCCAGCAGGCTCCTCGGCAGGGGGGAATACAAACTGTTTTTT. Its translation is CASRLLGRGEYKLFF.

A single count supports this clone. The V gene is TRBV27, the J gene TRBJ1-2, with TRBD1 matching 8 bases. The CDR3 runs to 13 residues. Germline CDR1 and CDR2: MNHEY and SMNVEV (reference sequence). Trimming removed 4 bases from V and 6 bases from J; junction bases left unmatched: 4. The CDR3: CASSSDRGNGYTF. CDR3 coding DNA: TGTGCCAGCAGTTCCGACAGGGGTAATGGCTACACCTTC.

The genes are TRBV10-3 and TRBJ1-2, with D possibly matching TRBD1 (6 bases). Trimming pared 2 bases from V and 7 bases from J, leaving 17 bases between. The CDR3 extends over 15 amino acids. CDR1 ENHRY and CDR2 SYGVKD come from the germline V gene. The CDR3 sequence: CAISEDRGARGGYTF. CDR3 DNA: TGTGCCATCAGTGAGGATCGGGGGGCGCGAGGTGGCTACACCTTC.

The chain is built from TRBV18 and TRBJ1-3; D not resolved. The germline CDR1 and CDR2 sequences are KGHSH and LQKENI. Trimming stripped 1 base from V and 4 bases from J, with 8 bases between. The CDR3 sequence is 14 residues long. CDR3 amino acids: CASSPRSGGNTIYF. CDR3 DNA: TGTGCCAGCTCACCACGTTCCGGGGGAAACACCATATATTTT.

The V and J genes are TRBV6-5 and TRBJ2-1; TRBD2 aligns across 14 bases. Germline-derived CDR1 and CDR2 are MNHEY and SVGAGI. Losses at the gene ends were 4 bases for V and 9 bases for J; bases not matched to a gene: 5. The CDR3 sequence is 15 residues long. CDR3 nucleotides: TGTGCCAGCAGTTCTGGACTAGCGGGAGGAGGTGAGCAGTTCTTC. Protein: CASSSGLAGGGEQFF.

The chain employs TRBV24-1 and TRBJ2-5; 9 bases are shared with TRBD1. V lost 3 bases to trimming and J lost 5 bases; unmatched junction nucleotides: 9. Germline V gene lookup returns CDR1 KGHDR and CDR2 SFDVKD. CDR3 length equals 16 residues. The CDR3 bases are TGTGCCACCAGTGATCCCGGGACAGGGAGGAGGGAGACCCAGTACTTC. It yields the protein CATSDPGTGRRETQYF.

The genes are TRBV10-3 and TRBJ2-7; 7 bases line up with TRBD1. Germline CDR1 ENHRY, CDR2 SYGVKD. CDR3 length: 13 residues. V gave up 2 bases and J gave up 8 bases; unmatched junction bases: 6. The CDR3 reads CAISEDRDLQQYF. The DNA for the CDR3 is TGTGCCATCAGTGAGGACAGGGATCTTCAGCAGTACTTC.

Here the CDR3 reads CASSENRYEQYF. In nucleotides, the CDR3 is TGTGCCAGCAGTGAAAACCGGTACGAGCAGTACTTC. J is TRBJ2-7 and V is TRBV2, with D uncertain. Trimming took off 2 bases at V and 4 bases at J, with 6 bases between the two ends. The germline V gene encodes CDR1 SNHLY and CDR2 FYNNEI. This CDR3 spans 12 amino acids.

The V gene is TRBV5-1, the J gene TRBJ2-7, with D maybe TRBD2 (5 bases). Germline CDR1 and CDR2: SGHRS and YFSETQ. With 4 bases removed from V and 7 bases from J, the gap between germline ends came to 18 bases. The CDR3 length is 14 residues. CDR3 nucleotides: TGCGCCAGCAGCCCCGGGAATTGGAGAGATGAGCAGTACGTC. Its protein is CASSPGNWRDEQYV.

The chain has TRBV28 and TRBJ1-3; TRBD1 might be the D (6 bases). V was clipped by 5 bases and J by 0 bases, with 14 bases between them. This CDR3 has 16 residues. Per germline, CDR1 MDHEN and CDR2 SYDVKM. CDR3 coding DNA: TGTGCCAGCAGTCTGACAGGACGGTCCTCTGGAAACACCATATATTTT. Protein sequence: CASSLTGRSSGNTIYF.